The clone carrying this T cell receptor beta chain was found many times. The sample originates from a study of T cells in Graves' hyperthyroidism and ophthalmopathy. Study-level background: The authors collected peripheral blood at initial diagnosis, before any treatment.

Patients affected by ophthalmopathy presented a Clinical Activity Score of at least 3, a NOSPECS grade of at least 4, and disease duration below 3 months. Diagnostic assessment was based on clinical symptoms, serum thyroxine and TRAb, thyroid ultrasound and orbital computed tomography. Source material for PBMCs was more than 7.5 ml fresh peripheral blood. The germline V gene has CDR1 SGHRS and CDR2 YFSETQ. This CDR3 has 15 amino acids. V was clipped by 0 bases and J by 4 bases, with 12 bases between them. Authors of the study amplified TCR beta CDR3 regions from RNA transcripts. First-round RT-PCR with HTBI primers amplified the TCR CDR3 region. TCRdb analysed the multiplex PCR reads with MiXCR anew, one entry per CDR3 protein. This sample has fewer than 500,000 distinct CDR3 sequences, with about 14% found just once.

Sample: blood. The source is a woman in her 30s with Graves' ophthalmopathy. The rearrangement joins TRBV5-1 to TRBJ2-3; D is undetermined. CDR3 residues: CASSLVSGFADTQYF. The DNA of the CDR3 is TGCGCCAGCAGCTTGGTGTCCGGGTTTGCAGATACGCAGTATTTT.